A single sample is the source of the 8 T cell receptor beta chains below, sequenced in a study of T-cell memory formation after mild COVID-19. From the 5' RACE reads, TCRdb called clonotypes with MiXCR, one entry per CDR3 protein. The sample holds 250,000 or so distinct CDR3 sequences; roughly 9.4% are singletons and the top ten take 22%. Specimen: PBMCs or a T cell subset sorted from them (not recorded which). These receptors were taken from a man aged 18 to 29 who had mild COVID-19 (a few samples of this study predate the infection). Cell type and time point are not known.

This clonotype was seen repeatedly, ten times or more. The chain couples TRBV4-2 to TRBJ2-5; 13 bases match TRBD2. CDR1 LGHNA and CDR2 YNFKEQ come from the germline V gene. J was trimmed by 0 bases and V by 1 base; bases with no gene match: 5. CDR3 length: 18 residues. CDR3 amino acids: CASSQAPGLAGYQETQYF. In DNA form, the CDR3 reads TGTGCCAGCAGCCAAGCCCCGGGACTAGCGGGGTACCAAGAGACCCAGTACTTC.

This chain links TRBV20-1 with TRBJ2-1; no clear D. This CDR3 has 13 residues. Between the trimmed V and J ends, which lost 1 base and 4 bases, there was a span of 8 bases. The germline CDR1 and CDR2 sequences are DFQATT and SNEGSKA (reference sequence). The DNA of the CDR3 is TGCAGTGCTAGAGTTCCCTCATACAATGAGCAGTTCTTC. It codes for CSARVPSYNEQFF.

This clonotype came up a few times. The genes are TRBV7-2 and TRBJ2-1; D call uncertain. The V gene's germline CDR1 is SGHTA and CDR2 FQGNSA. This CDR3 has 13 residues. V was pared by 2 bases and J by 8 bases, with 10 bases between. CDR3 loop: CASSLTRHDEQFF. CDR3 in DNA: TGTGCCAGCAGCTTAACCAGGCACGATGAGCAGTTCTTC.

The CDR3 coding sequence is TGCGCCAGCAGCCCCCAGGGGTACGCCTACAATGAGCAGTTCTTC. It encodes CASSPQGYAYNEQFF. The chain carries TRBV5-1 and TRBJ2-1; TRBD1 might be the D (6 bases). The CDR3 runs to 15 residues. Looked up from germline, CDR1 is SGHRS and CDR2 is YFSETQ. V was pared by 4 bases and J by 2 bases, with 13 bases between.

This clonotype came up a few times. The rearrangement links TRBV4-1 to TRBJ2-3; 13 positions match TRBD2. Unmatched junction bases numbered 9, after V lost 0 bases and J lost 6 bases. The CDR3 extends over 18 amino acids. Germline lookup yields CDR1 MGHRA and CDR2 YSYEKL. Here the CDR3 reads CASSQDPSTSGGADTQYF. The CDR3 nucleotides are TGCGCCAGCAGCCAAGACCCCTCCACTAGCGGGGGGGCGGATACGCAGTATTTT.

This clonotype was seen at least ten times. One end of the junction varies from germline; a read error may be responsible. The V and J genes are TRBV6-2 or TRBV6-3 and TRBJ1-6, with a tentative D call TRBD1 (6 bases). Germline-derived CDR1 and CDR2 are MNHEY and SVGEGT. The CDR3 runs to 13 residues. The CDR3 reads CASSFTSGTPFHF. Here the CDR3 DNA reads TGTGCCAGCAGTTTCACTTCCGGGACACCCTTCCACTTT.

This clonotype was recorded many times. This chain links TRBV7-8 with TRBJ2-1; TRBD2 matches 12 bases. Germline CDR1 SGHVS, CDR2 FQNEAQ. The CDR3 loop spans 17 amino acids. J gave up 5 bases and V 5 bases, and 10 bases lay outside the gene matches. The CDR3 sequence is CASSPRLAGAPDNEQFF. The CDR3 bases are TGTGCCAGCAGCCCTCGACTAGCGGGGGCGCCCGACAATGAGCAGTTCTTC.

V gene TRBV9 combines with J gene TRBJ2-2, with 8 bases fitting TRBD2. Germline trimming cut 5 bases from V and 2 bases from J; bases unmatched to any gene: 5. Germline V gene data show CDR1 as SGDLS and CDR2 as YYNGEE. The CDR3 sequence is 15 residues long. CDR3 in amino acids: CASSSSGSNTGELFF. CDR3 nucleotide sequence: TGTGCCAGCAGTTCTAGCGGGTCCAACACCGGGGAGCTGTTTTTT.